Given below is one T cell receptor (beta chain) in context. Its antigen is as yet unknown. Germline assignment: CDR1 KGHDR and CDR2 SFDVKD. The CDR3 consists of 16 residues. V lost 4 bases, J lost 0 bases, and 12 bases lay in between. This entry is derived from a study of breast tumors, draining lymph nodes, adjacent tissues. Study-level points and caveats: Compared with lymph nodes, tumors were less diverse; compared with nontumor tissue, more. Findings are consistent with lymph node origin and intratumoral expansion of most tumor T cells. Luminal-like breast cancer showed significantly greater tumor-nontumor repertoire similarity than basal-like breast cancer did.

TCRdb analysed the multiplex PCR reads with MiXCR anew, one entry per CDR3 protein. Here the sample spans tens of thousands of distinct CDR3 sequences, 45% to 60% being singletons. This clonotype originated in a female donor with breast cancer. Some clones in this sample may be carry-over from other donors' samples. The sequenced sample consisted of breast tumor tissue. This sequence joins TRBV24-1 and TRBJ2-1; D call uncertain. This CDR3 reads CATSDSRPVSYNEQFF. The DNA for the CDR3 is TGTGCCACCAGTGACTCACGACCAGTCTCCTACAATGAGCAGTTCTTC.